This T cell receptor beta chain was observed in a study of a mutant IDH1 vaccine in newly diagnosed glioma. Study-level background: The first vaccination came 4-6 weeks after radiotherapy alone, or with temozolomide cycles. Previous treatment comprised radiotherapy, temozolomide, or both, mostly both.

The time point: week 23, last vaccination. Every vaccination contained 300 ug of the mutant IDH1 20-mer peptide and was paired with topical imiquimod. Profiled with immunoSEQ multiplex PCR; TCRdb holds only in-frame clones, not every one. Among about 55,000 clones listed, 80% were seen once. Trimming removed 3 bases from V and 4 bases from J; junction bases left unmatched: 2. This CDR3 spans 14 amino acids. CDR1 is SGHDN and CDR2 is FVKESK in the germline V gene. This clone was seen a few times. As yet, its antigen is unknown. The input for sequencing was PBMCs, taken from a glioma patient whose treatment included an IDH1 peptide vaccine. The TCR comes from a middle-aged man with glioma. V is TRBV14 and J is TRBJ1-2; TRBD1 aligns across 10 bases. The CDR3 protein is CASSQGQGIYGYTF. The CDR3 coding sequence is TGTGCCAGCAGCCAGGGACAGGGGATCTATGGCTACACCTTC.